The next 12 T cell receptor beta chains were all read from a single sample in a study of identical twins. TCRdb ran MiXCR on the 5' RACE reads and lists one entry per CDR3 protein. The sample lists 450,000 or so distinct CDR3 sequences; 14% were seen once. The sample also formed part of further work on yellow fever vaccine responses in identical twins.

The sequencing sample was made of CD4+ T cells sorted from blood. These receptors all stem from a woman aged 18-29 years in good health.

V usage is TRBV12-5 and J usage is TRBJ2-1, with TRBD1 matching over 7 bases. V trimming: 6 bases; J trimming: 6 bases; junction bases outside the gene matches: 5. CDR1 is LGHNT, CDR2 FRNRAP, per germline. This CDR3 spans 13 amino acids. This CDR3 is CASGPGTVNEQFF. For the CDR3, the DNA is TGTGCTAGTGGCCCAGGGACAGTCAATGAGCAGTTCTTC.

The V gene is TRBV5-1, the J gene TRBJ1-4, with D possibly matching TRBD1 (6 bases). This CDR3 is built from 14 residues. The germline V gene has CDR1 SGHRS and CDR2 YFSETQ. Trimming took 2 bases from V and 7 from J, leaving 12 bases between them. The CDR3 here is CASSFWGPGEKLFF. As DNA, the CDR3 is TGCGCCAGCAGCTTTTGGGGGCCCGGTGAAAAACTGTTTTTT.

This clonotype showed up just a few times. This chain joins TRBV10-3 and TRBJ2-3, with 8 bases fitting TRBD2. CDR1 and CDR2 (germline): ENHRY, SYGVKD. V shed 4 bases and J 2 bases; nucleotides not matched to a gene: 5. The CDR3 sequence is 15 residues long. For the CDR3, the DNA is TGTGCCATCAGTGCAACTAGCGGAAACACAGATACGCAGTATTTT. It is translated as CAISATSGNTDTQYF.

V and J are TRBV2 and TRBJ1-5; 8 positions match TRBD1. The junction had 5 bases not matched to a gene; V was cut back by 6 bases and J by 7 bases. The CDR3 is made up of 13 amino acids. Germline CDR1 SNHLY, CDR2 FYNNEI. This chain's CDR3 is CASRGQGGQPQHF. In DNA form, the CDR3 reads TGTGCCAGCAGAGGACAGGGTGGACAGCCCCAGCATTTT.

The table lists this clonotype with a few counts. The chain couples TRBV20-1 to TRBJ2-7; 9 bases line up with TRBD2. The germline V gene has CDR1 DFQATT and CDR2 SNEGSKA (reference sequence). V gave up 3 bases and J gave up 2 bases; unmatched junction bases: 5. The CDR3 is made up of 14 amino acids. CDR3: CSASGTSTPYEQYF. The CDR3, as DNA: TGCAGTGCTAGTGGGACTAGCACACCCTACGAGCAGTACTTC.

V usage is TRBV20-1 and J usage is TRBJ2-7; D is possibly TRBD1 (5 bases). The ends were cut back, 3 bases at V and 3 bases at J, with 9 bases in the middle. Germline loops: CDR1 DFQATT, CDR2 SNEGSKA (reference sequence). The CDR3 runs 12 residues. This CDR3 is CSARSQGYEQYF. In nucleotides, the CDR3 is TGCAGTGCTAGGAGTCAGGGCTACGAGCAGTACTTC.

This clonotype was seen repeatedly, ten times or more. The chain joins TRBV9 to TRBJ2-1; D gene uncertain. Germline V gives CDR1 SGDLS, CDR2 YYNGEE. V lost 3 bases, J lost 0 bases, and 13 bases lay in between. The CDR3 totals 16 residues. The CDR3 spells CASSARPLSSYNEQFF. In DNA form, the CDR3 reads TGTGCCAGCAGCGCGAGACCCCTGAGCTCCTACAATGAGCAGTTCTTC. The full variable domain, in which reference TRBV9 and TRBJ2-1 provide the parts outside the CDR3, is DSGVTQTPKHLITATGQRVTLRCSPRSGDLSVYWYQQSLDQGLQFLIQYYNGEERAKGNILERFSAQQFPDLHSELNLSSLELGDSALYFCASSARPLSSYNEQFFGPGTRLTVL.

This chain links TRBV6-2 or TRBV6-3 with TRBJ2-5; TRBD2 matches at 12 bases. V trimming: 2 bases; J trimming: 4 bases; junction bases outside the gene matches: 5. This CDR3 comprises 16 residues. Per germline, CDR1 MNHEY and CDR2 SVGEGT. CDR3 nucleotide sequence: TGTGCCAGCAGTTACCGCTCTAGCGGGAGGGGAGAGACCCAGTACTTC. Amino acids: CASSYRSSGRGETQYF.

The gene calls are TRBV7-2 and TRBJ2-5, with 7 bases that match TRBD1. The CDR3 runs 14 residues. Per the germline V gene, CDR1 is SGHTA and CDR2 is FQGNSA. The trim removed 1 base at V and 4 bases at J, leaving 3 bases unmatched. CDR3 in DNA: TGTGCCAGCAGCTTAGGTGGGACAGTAGAGACCCAGTACTTC. This encodes CASSLGGTVETQYF. The full variable domain, completed using reference TRBV7-2 and TRBJ2-5, is GAGVSQSPSNKVTEKGKDVELRCDPISGHTALYWYRQSLGQGLEFLIYFQGNSAPDKSGLPSDRFSAERTGGSVSTLTIQRTQQEDSAVYLCASSLGGTVETQYFGPGTRLLVL.

In its sample, this clonotype was seen a few times. The V call is TRBV5-6, the J call TRBJ2-1, with TRBD1 as a possible D gene (5 bases). Trimming took off 4 bases at V and 4 bases at J, with 15 bases between the two ends. The germline V gene encodes CDR1 SGHDT and CDR2 YYEEEE. The CDR3 runs 15 residues. The CDR3, as DNA: TGTGCCAGCAGCCCTACGTGGCAGGGTTACAATGAGCAGTTCTTC. It specifies CASSPTWQGYNEQFF.

This clonotype was counted many times. This chain uses TRBV3-1 with TRBJ2-1, with 10 bases that match TRBD1. CDR3 length equals 17 residues. CDR1 is LGHDT and CDR2 is YNNKEL in the germline V gene (reference sequence). J was trimmed by 4 bases and V by 2 bases; bases with no gene match: 8. CDR3 sequence reads: CASSQTTGTGVYNEQFF. The DNA of the CDR3 is TGTGCCAGCAGCCAAACAACCGGGACAGGGGTTTACAATGAGCAGTTCTTC.

This clonotype occurred a few times. This sequence joins TRBV2 and TRBJ2-7; no clear D. The V end lost 6 bases, the J end lost 6 bases, and 15 bases lay between the germline ends. The CDR3 consists of 13 residues. Germline loops: CDR1 SNHLY, CDR2 FYNNEI. The DNA of the CDR3 is TGTGCCAGCAGGACGGACCCCTCGGGCGAGCAGTACTTC. This gives the protein CASRTDPSGEQYF.